Below, one T cell receptor beta chain is given with its context. The target antigen is unknown. A second PCR, run for about 6 to 11 cycles, used a sample-barcoded 5' primer plus a J-beta primer mix. TCRdb re-called the 5' RACE reads through MiXCR, storing one row per CDR3 protein. Among around 900,000 distinct CDR3 sequences, roughly 47% were seen once, and the ten largest hold over 20%. The entry originates in a study of blood T cells in healthy people across ages. The CDR3 extends over 12 amino acids. V was clipped by 6 bases and J by 6 bases, with 12 bases between them. CDR1 and CDR2 from the germline V gene are DFQATT and SNEGSKA (reference sequence). The study's findings and limits: It was not possible, with unsorted PBMCs, to conclusively compare naive and antigen-experienced cells.

V usage is TRBV20-1 and J usage is TRBJ2-1, with D perhaps matching TRBD2 (6 bases). Sequences were obtained from blood. The sequence derives from a woman aged 55-69 years in good health. CDR3 protein: CSAKTRFNEQFF. The DNA for the CDR3 is TGCAGTGCGAAGACTAGGTTCAATGAGCAGTTCTTC.